Sequencing of this T cell receptor beta chain was carried out in a study of blood T cells in healthy people across ages. The germline CDR1 and CDR2 sequences are DFQATT and SNEGSKA (reference sequence). The CDR3 covers 12 residues. Together with a sample-barcoded 5' primer, a J-beta primer mix was included in a second PCR lasting about 6 to 11 cycles. From the 5' RACE reads, TCRdb called clonotypes with MiXCR, one entry per CDR3 protein. This table has approximately 600,000 distinct CDR3 sequences, about 53% appearing once. Material for sequencing was blood. This TCR was recovered from a man aged 60 to 75 in good health. The gene calls are TRBV20-1 and TRBJ2-5, with D perhaps matching TRBD2 (5 bases). The DNA end favors TRBJ2-7, so the J call may be wrong. The DNA for the CDR3 is TGCAGTGCTAGAGAGAGGGACTACGAGCAGTACTTC. Translating it yields CSARERDYEQYF.